The source of this TCR beta chain is a study of blood T cell repertoires in COVID-19. Looking at the study overall: The origin of the acute and convalescent COVID-19 samples was the United States, Italy and Spain. The cDNA or gDNA used as material had been derived from T cells, B-cell-depleted T cells, or PBMCs.

Enrolled during active infection, Seattle patients were then followed longitudinally. The CDR3 contains 14 residues. Germline CDR1 and CDR2: SNHLY and FYNNEI. As processed by the authors: Amplification with reference gene primers provided the estimates of nucleated cell counts. Repertoires were generated with immunoSEQ multiplex PCR, while TCRdb's copy carries only in-frame clones and drops some. V, J and clone size are those of that table, while D and trimming were read from the DNA. In the table there are hundreds of thousands of clones, roughly 88% of which are singletons. Sequencing was carried out using peripheral blood. This TCR was recovered from a woman in her fifties or sixties with COVID-19, enrolled during active disease. The chain combines TRBV2 with TRBJ2-3, with D maybe TRBD2 (7 bases). CDR3 amino acids: CARGGRFSTDTQYF. DNA of the CDR3: TGTGCGAGGGGGGGTCGATTTAGCACAGATACGCAGTATTTT.